Within the sample, the clone carrying this TCR beta chain is large. As yet, its antigen is unknown. These data come from a study of a mutant IDH1 vaccine in newly diagnosed glioma. Looking at the study overall: Patients previously underwent radiotherapy, temozolomide, or both, and most underwent both.

Study observations and caveats: Vaccine-induced immune responses were detected in approximately 93% of patients.

The time point: week 35, safety follow-up. With topical imiquimod, each dose of the vaccine consisted of 300 ug of mutant IDH1 20-mer peptide. In weeks 1, 3, 5, 7, 11, 15, 19 and 23, patients were vaccinated. New IDH1-mutant, ATRX-lost WHO grade 3 or 4 astrocytomas occurred in donors. Profiled with immunoSEQ multiplex PCR; TCRdb holds only in-frame clones, not every one. This sample has some 31,000 clones, with over 70% found just once. The germline CDR1 and CDR2 sequences are LNHDA and SQIVND (reference sequence). This CDR3 is built from 15 residues. V was trimmed by 4 bases and J by 5 bases, leaving 17 bases between them.

This specimen was PBMCs, taken from a glioma patient whose treatment included an IDH1 peptide vaccine. The source of this sequence is a woman between 25 and 40 years old with glioma. Some clones in this sample may be carry-over from other donors' samples. The rearrangement links TRBV19 to TRBJ1-1, with D maybe TRBD1 (5 bases). CDR3 in amino acids: CASSRWGSLGTEAFF. The CDR3 DNA reads TGTGCCAGTAGTAGGTGGGGCAGCTTGGGAACTGAAGCTTTCTTT. The full variable domain, its missing parts supplied by reference TRBV19 and TRBJ1-1, is DGGITQSPKYLFRKEGQNVTLSCEQNLNHDAMYWYRQDPGQGLRLIYYSQIVNDFQKGDIAEGYSVSREKKESFPLTVTSAQKNPTAFYLCASSRWGSLGTEAFFGQGTRLTVV.